The entry that follows covers one T cell receptor beta chain sequence. Its antigen remains unidentified. The record has no base qualities; no much larger clone is one base away. The CDR3 regions of human TCRbeta chains were subjected to immunosequencing. As for the original processing: Repertoire TCRs were checked for matches against a reference library of SARS-CoV-2-specific TCRs that had been generated using the MIRA antigen-specificity platform. Breadth meant the fraction of unique TCRs that were SARS-CoV-2-associated, whereas depth meant the fraction of total T cells that were SARS-CoV-2-associated. Using the MIRA data, each spike-specific TCR was mapped to the spike region that the TCR reacts to and placed in a CD4 or CD8 class. Log10-transformed breadth and depth values were compared by one-way ANOVA with Sidak's multiple comparisons tests. Imported from immuneACCESS, the table was reduced by TCRdb to in-frame sequences with V and J called. These copies leave out some clones; in studies compared against another copy, an unresolved V gene accounts for under half, and the cause of the remainder is not known. Clone size and V and J calls were adopted from that table, with D and trimming inferred from the DNA. This sample is represented by 150,000 to 200,000 clones; 87% of them were singletons. The ten largest clones represent 2.5% to 3% of the sample.

Spanning cysteine to phenylalanine, the CDR3 consists of 10 amino acids. The retained sequence is limited to the CDR3, 30 bases, with the frame set at the first base. The germline V gene yields MDHEN for CDR1 and SYDVKM for CDR2. Trimming at the junction amounts to 3 bases on V and 5 bases on J, and the germline ends lie 2 bases apart. This sample is part of a study of T cell responses to AZD1222 COVID-19 vaccine (dated by TCRdb to about 2021). Describing the broader study: A total of 233 trial participants underwent TCR sequencing, of whom some 210 received two doses of AZD1222 and roughly 25 received two doses of the MenACWY control vaccine. Trial participants were enrolled into age subgroups of 18-55, 56-69 and 70-plus years, which contained about 150, 27 and 61 TCR-sequenced participants, respectively. Study-level results and caveats: Because no day 14 peak-response samples were available, repertoires were characterized only after the peak T cell response. Reportedly, close to half of the unique spike-specific TCRs recognized epitopes lying outside the regions that are mutated in the B.1.351 and B.1.1.7 variants. In the small 56-69-year group, the increase in depth fell short of significance, most likely because of low power. After two AZD1222 doses, both the breadth and the depth of spike-specific TCRs were significantly higher than at day 0 and than in MenACWY recipients. The vaccine-associated CD4 TCRs covered the entire spike protein, and the dominant responses fell in regions 160-218 and 743-854. Conclusions about previously exposed vaccinees are limited because only six or seven AZD1222 recipients were SARS-CoV-2 seropositive at baseline. Participants were mostly white British and included more females than males, and it was suggested by the authors that clonal diversity may have been underestimated.

Read against the paper, the sample's time point label means: baseline before first vaccination. The treatment or condition label here, explained by the study, means: meningococcal conjugate vaccine given as trial control. Vaccinee samples came from UK trials COV001 and COV002, including a single-blind randomized controlled phase 2/3 trial of AZD1222 (ChAdOx1 nCoV-19) in healthy adults. Trial participant PBMC samples were collected at day 0 and day 28 after the second dose for TCRbeta chain sequencing. The chain uses TRBV28 and TRBJ2-7; the D segment cannot be called with confidence. The sequence came from an adult in good health. The material was peripheral blood, obtained on day 0 of MenACWY control vaccination. The nucleotide sequence is given as TGTGCCAGCAGTTTTGACGAGCAGTACTTC. Its coded protein is CASSFDEQYF.